These T cell receptor beta chains were read from a single sample in a study of T cells expressing NK-cell markers. Reanalyzing the 5' RACE reads, TCRdb keeps one entry per CDR3 protein, without DNA. This repertoire includes 150,000 to 180,000 distinct CDR3 sequences. Sequences were obtained from blood T cells: a sorted CD56 or NKG2C T cell subset, CD4+ or CD8+ T cells, or bulk PBMC T cells (not recorded which). The receptors originated from a woman in her forties or fifties in good health. CDR3s include the opening cysteine and the closing phenylalanine or tryptophan. Each record gives: V gene, J gene, CDR3 protein.

v_call: TRBV20-1
j_call: TRBJ1-4
cdr3_aa: CSARSPQSNEKLFF

v_call: TRBV20-1
j_call: TRBJ1-2
cdr3_aa: CSAAGTGVGYTF

v_call: TRBV27
j_call: TRBJ2-3
cdr3_aa: CASSSYQGADTDTQYF

v_call: TRBV5-1
j_call: TRBJ2-5
cdr3_aa: CASSPLDRAEETQYF

v_call: TRBV21-1
j_call: TRBJ2-1
cdr3_aa: CASGAPLGLAGGSYNEQFF

v_call: TRBV4-1
j_call: TRBJ2-1
cdr3_aa: CASRRAGEINEQFF

v_call: TRBV27
j_call: TRBJ2-7
cdr3_aa: CASSPGFYEQYF

v_call: TRBV30
j_call: TRBJ2-7
cdr3_aa: CAWSLASTYEQYF

v_call: TRBV3-1
j_call: TRBJ2-1
cdr3_aa: CASSQEGLAGINEQFF

v_call: TRBV20-1
j_call: TRBJ2-7
cdr3_aa: CSARDLAVPYEQYF

v_call: TRBV11-2
j_call: TRBJ2-7
cdr3_aa: CASSLEVRRSYEQYF

v_call: TRBV10-2
j_call: TRBJ2-7
cdr3_aa: CASSESVPYEQYF

v_call: TRBV12-3/TRBV12-4
j_call: TRBJ2-1
cdr3_aa: CASSPDRGRPNEQFF

v_call: TRBV11-3
j_call: TRBJ2-1
cdr3_aa: CASSLAARIQFF

v_call: TRBV12-5
j_call: TRBJ1-1
cdr3_aa: CASGLQLSGQGWVNTEAFF

v_call: TRBV13
j_call: TRBJ2-1
cdr3_aa: CASSLLANEQFF

v_call: TRBV2
j_call: TRBJ2-1
cdr3_aa: CASLSYNEQFF

v_call: TRBV13
j_call: TRBJ1-1
cdr3_aa: CASSLLTEAFF

v_call: TRBV6-6
j_call: TRBJ2-7
cdr3_aa: CASSNRDRFYEQYF

v_call: TRBV11-2
j_call: TRBJ2-3
cdr3_aa: CASSFQVLGTDTQYF

v_call: TRBV4-1
j_call: TRBJ2-5
cdr3_aa: CASSSRTGGETQYF

v_call: TRBV7-9
j_call: TRBJ2-5
cdr3_aa: CASSLLGGIADGQETQYF

v_call: TRBV5-1
j_call: TRBJ1-2
cdr3_aa: CASSLRQASDGYTF

v_call: TRBV5-1
j_call: TRBJ2-2
cdr3_aa: CASSFDRGDRTGELFF

v_call: TRBV11-2
j_call: TRBJ1-1
cdr3_aa: CASKLGTEAFF

v_call: TRBV7-6
j_call: TRBJ2-1
cdr3_aa: CASSSGTELANEQFF

v_call: TRBV27
j_call: TRBJ2-1
cdr3_aa: CASAGTAYNEQFF

v_call: TRBV20-1
j_call: TRBJ2-7
cdr3_aa: CSARGKGWSSYEQYF

v_call: TRBV20-1
j_call: TRBJ2-3
cdr3_aa: CSARDSGLSLWTDTQYF

v_call: TRBV11-1
j_call: TRBJ1-2
cdr3_aa: CASSLNPSHGYTF

v_call: TRBV5-1
j_call: TRBJ1-1
cdr3_aa: CASSLLPEDTEAFF

v_call: TRBV29-1
j_call: TRBJ2-1
cdr3_aa: CSVWYSQVYNEQFF

v_call: TRBV27
j_call: TRBJ1-1
cdr3_aa: CASSLYPSGGSEAFF

v_call: TRBV5-5
j_call: TRBJ2-5
cdr3_aa: CASSLTSGNQETQYF

v_call: TRBV3-1
j_call: TRBJ2-7
cdr3_aa: CSSSPPGRPTYEQYF

v_call: TRBV4-1
j_call: TRBJ2-1
cdr3_aa: CASSQDGTGVGYNEQFF

v_call: TRBV15
j_call: TRBJ2-1
cdr3_aa: CATSISRRGSHEQFF

v_call: TRBV29-1
j_call: TRBJ2-2
cdr3_aa: CSVETLGGWTGELFF

v_call: TRBV14
j_call: TRBJ2-5
cdr3_aa: CASSQGISEETQYF

v_call: TRBV12-3/TRBV12-4
j_call: TRBJ2-3
cdr3_aa: CASSRGGPSDTQYF

v_call: TRBV30
j_call: TRBJ2-1
cdr3_aa: CAWSVAAELRFF

v_call: TRBV25-1
j_call: TRBJ2-5
cdr3_aa: CASAGQGARETQYF